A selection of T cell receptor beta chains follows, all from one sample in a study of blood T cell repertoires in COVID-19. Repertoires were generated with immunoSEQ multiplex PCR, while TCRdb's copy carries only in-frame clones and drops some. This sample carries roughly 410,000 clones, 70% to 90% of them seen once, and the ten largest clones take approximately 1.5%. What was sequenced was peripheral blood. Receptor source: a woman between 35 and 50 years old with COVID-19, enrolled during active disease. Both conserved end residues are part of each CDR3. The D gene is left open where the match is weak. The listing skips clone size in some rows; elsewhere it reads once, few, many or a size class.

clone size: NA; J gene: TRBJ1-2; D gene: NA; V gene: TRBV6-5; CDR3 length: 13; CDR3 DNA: TGTGCCAGCAGTTACTCGGGGGGGATGGGCTACACCTTC; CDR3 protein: CASSYSGGMGYTF
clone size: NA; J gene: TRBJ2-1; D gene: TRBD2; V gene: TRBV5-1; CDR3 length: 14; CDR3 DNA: TGCGCCAGCAGCCCCGGACTAGTGACCCATGAGCAGTTCTTC; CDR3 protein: CASSPGLVTHEQFF
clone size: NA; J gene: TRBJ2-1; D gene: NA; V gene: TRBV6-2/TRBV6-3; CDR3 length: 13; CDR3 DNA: TGTGCCAGCAGTAACAGGGTACTCCATGAGCAGTTCTTC; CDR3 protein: CASSNRVLHEQFF
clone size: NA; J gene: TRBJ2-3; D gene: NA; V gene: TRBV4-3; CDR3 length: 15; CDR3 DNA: TGCGCCAGCAGCTTTTCGCGGGACGGCACAGATACGCAGTATTTT; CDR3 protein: CASSFSRDGTDTQYF
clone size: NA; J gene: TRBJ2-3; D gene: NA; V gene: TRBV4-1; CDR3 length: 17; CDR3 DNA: TGCGCCAGCAGCCAAGATAGGGAGACCTCTCGCACAGATACGCAGTATTTT; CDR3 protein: CASSQDRETSRTDTQYF
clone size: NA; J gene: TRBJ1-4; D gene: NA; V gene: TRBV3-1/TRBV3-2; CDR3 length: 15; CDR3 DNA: TGTGCCAGCAGCAGAGACTTGGGGGGTACCGAAAAACTGTTTTTT; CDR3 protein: CASSRDLGGTEKLFF
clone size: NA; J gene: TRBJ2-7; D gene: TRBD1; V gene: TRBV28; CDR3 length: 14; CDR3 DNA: TGTGCCAGCAGTTTCGGGACAGGGATCAACGAGCAGTACTTC; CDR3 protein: CASSFGTGINEQYF
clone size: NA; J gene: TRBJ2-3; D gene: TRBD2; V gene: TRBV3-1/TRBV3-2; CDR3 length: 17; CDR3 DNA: TGTGCCAGCAGCCACGGAGCGGGGGGCCTCAGCACAGATACGCAGTATTTT; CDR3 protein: CASSHGAGGLSTDTQYF
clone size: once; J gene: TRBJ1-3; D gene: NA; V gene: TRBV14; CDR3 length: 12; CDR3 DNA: TGTGCCAGCAGCCACTTTGGAAACACCATATATTTT; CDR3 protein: CASSHFGNTIYF
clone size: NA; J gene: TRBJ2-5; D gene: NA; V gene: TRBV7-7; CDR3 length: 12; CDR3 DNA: TGTGCTAGCAGCGAAACCGGGGGGACCCAGTACTTC; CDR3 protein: CASSETGGTQYF
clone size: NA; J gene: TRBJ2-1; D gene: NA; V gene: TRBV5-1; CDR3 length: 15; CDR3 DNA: TGCGCCAGCAGCAAAAGCGGGACAGGTTACAATGAGCAGTTCTTC; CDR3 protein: CASSKSGTGYNEQFF
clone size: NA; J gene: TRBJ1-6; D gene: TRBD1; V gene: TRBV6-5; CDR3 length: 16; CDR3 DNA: TGTGCCAGCAGTTACGATATCGGGACAGGGACTTCACCCCTCCACTTT; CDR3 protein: CASSYDIGTGTSPLHF
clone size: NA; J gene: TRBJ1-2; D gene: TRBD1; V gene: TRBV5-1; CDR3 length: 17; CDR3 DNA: TGCGCCAGCAGCCCGTACCCGACAGGGGGCAACGACTATGGCTACACCTTC; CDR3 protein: CASSPYPTGGNDYGYTF
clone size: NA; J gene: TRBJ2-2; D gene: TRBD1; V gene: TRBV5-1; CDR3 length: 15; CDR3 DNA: TGCGCCAGCAGCTCCCAGGGGGCGAACACCGGGGAGCTGTTTTTT; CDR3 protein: CASSSQGANTGELFF
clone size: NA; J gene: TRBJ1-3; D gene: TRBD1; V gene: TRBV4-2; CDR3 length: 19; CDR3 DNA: TGTGCCAGCAGCCTCCTACCCGCCGGGACAGATAACTCTGGAAACACCATATATTTT; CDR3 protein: CASSLLPAGTDNSGNTIYF
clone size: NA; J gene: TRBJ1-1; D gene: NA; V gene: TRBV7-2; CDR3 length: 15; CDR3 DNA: TGTGCCAGCAGCGGTAACAGCATACTGAACACTGAAGCTTTCTTT; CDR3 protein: CASSGNSILNTEAFF
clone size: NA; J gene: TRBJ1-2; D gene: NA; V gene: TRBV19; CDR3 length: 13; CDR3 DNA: TGTGCCAGCCGGCAGGGGCTTAACTATGGCTACACCTTC; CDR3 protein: CASRQGLNYGYTF